The clone carrying this T cell receptor beta chain was detected only once. This sample was taken from a study of cytomegalovirus exposure and HLA in healthy donors. The germline V gene has CDR1 MGHRA and CDR2 YSYEKL. With 4 bases removed from V and 2 bases from J, the gap between germline ends came to 18 bases. CDR3 size: 16 residues. The PCR employed 60 Vbeta primers together with 13 Jbeta primers. Sequenced by immunoSEQ multiplex PCR; TCRdb stores in-frame clones only, minus some. The table records 150,000 to 200,000 clones, under 85% of them present only once. Sequencing was carried out using PBMCs. This TCR was sampled from a woman aged 25 to 39 in good health and CMV-seronegative. V usage is TRBV4-1 and J usage is TRBJ2-7; D may be TRBD2 (5 bases). CDR3 sequence: CASSLSFEGLAYEQYF. Here the CDR3 DNA reads TGCGCCAGCAGCCTCTCGTTCGAGGGCCTGGCCTACGAGCAGTACTTC.